This TCR beta chain was retrieved from a study of shared clonotypes between healthy human individuals. The authors ran the assay at deep level. Every immunoSEQ plate was one replicate of a subset's evenly spread DNA. Unsorted PBMC samples were amplified in replicate PCRs containing 250 to 350 ng DNA, roughly 33,000 T cell genomes. Produced via immunoSEQ multiplex PCR; TCRdb's table is partial and in-frame only. The repertoire consists of fewer than 600,000 clones, with 70% to 80% occurring once and the leading ten covering over 10%. Unsorted samples, those not sorted, used approximately 100 million PBMCs for genomic DNA. The CDR3 is 15 residues long. Germline V gene sequence: CDR1 SGDLS, CDR2 YYNGEE. V was clipped by 2 bases and J by 4 bases; unmatched bases: 6.

Material for sequencing was PBMCs. The chain couples TRBV9 to TRBJ2-3, with 8 bases identical to TRBD1. The origin of this receptor is a woman in her forties in good health. Some clones in this sample may be carry-over from other donors' samples. The chain's CDR3 is CASSVRTGMADTQYF. CDR3 DNA: TGTGCCAGCAGCGTTCGGACAGGGATGGCAGATACGCAGTATTTT.